The following is a T cell receptor beta chain sequence with its context. The length of the CDR3 is 15 residues. Germline V gene sequence: CDR1 SGHVS, CDR2 FQNEAQ. Trimming shortened V by 1 base and J by 4 bases, and 13 bases separated the two germline ends. The data originate from a study of blood T cell repertoires in COVID-19. The method was immunoSEQ multiplex PCR; TCRdb's version includes in-frame clones alone and lacks a portion of them. This table has approximately 300,000 clones, 85% appearing once. Sequencing was performed on PBMCs or T cells enriched from blood (not recorded which). This chain joins TRBV7-8 and TRBJ2-5; tentative D call: TRBD2 (5 bases). The source is a woman in her thirties who had been exposed to COVID-19. The chain's CDR3 is CASSLGSGLLETQYF. Written as DNA, the CDR3 is TGTGCCAGCAGCTTAGGAAGCGGTCTTCTAGAGACCCAGTACTTC.